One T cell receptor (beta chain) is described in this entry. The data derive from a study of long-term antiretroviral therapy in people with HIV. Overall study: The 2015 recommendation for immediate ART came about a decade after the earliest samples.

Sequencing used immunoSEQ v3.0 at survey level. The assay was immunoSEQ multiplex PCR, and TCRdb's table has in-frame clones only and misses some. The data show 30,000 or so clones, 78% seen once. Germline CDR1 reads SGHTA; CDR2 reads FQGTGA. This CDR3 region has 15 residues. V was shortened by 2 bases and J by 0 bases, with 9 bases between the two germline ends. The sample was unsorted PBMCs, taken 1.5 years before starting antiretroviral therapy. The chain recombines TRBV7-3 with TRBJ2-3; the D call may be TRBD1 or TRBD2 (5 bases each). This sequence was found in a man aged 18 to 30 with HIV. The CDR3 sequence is CASSLGDGSTDTQYF. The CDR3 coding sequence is TGTGCCAGCAGCTTAGGGGACGGCAGCACAGATACGCAGTATTTT.